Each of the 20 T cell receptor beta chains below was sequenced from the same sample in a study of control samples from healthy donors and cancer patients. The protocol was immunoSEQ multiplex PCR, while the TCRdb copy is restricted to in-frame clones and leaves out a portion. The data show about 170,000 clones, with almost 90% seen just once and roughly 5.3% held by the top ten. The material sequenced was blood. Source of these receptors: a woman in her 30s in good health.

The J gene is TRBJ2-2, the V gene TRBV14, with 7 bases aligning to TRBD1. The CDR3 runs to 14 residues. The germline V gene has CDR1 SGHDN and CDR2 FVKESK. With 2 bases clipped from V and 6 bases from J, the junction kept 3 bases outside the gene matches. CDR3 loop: CASSQWQGAGELFF. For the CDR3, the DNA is TGTGCCAGCAGCCAATGGCAGGGGGCCGGGGAGCTGTTTTTT.

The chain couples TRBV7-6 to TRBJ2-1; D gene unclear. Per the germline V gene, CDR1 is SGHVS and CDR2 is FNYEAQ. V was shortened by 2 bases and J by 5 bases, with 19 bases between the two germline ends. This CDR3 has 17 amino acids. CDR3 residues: CASSLFQGPRDHNEQFF. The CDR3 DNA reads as TGTGCCAGCAGCTTATTCCAAGGGCCGCGCGACCACAATGAGCAGTTCTTC.

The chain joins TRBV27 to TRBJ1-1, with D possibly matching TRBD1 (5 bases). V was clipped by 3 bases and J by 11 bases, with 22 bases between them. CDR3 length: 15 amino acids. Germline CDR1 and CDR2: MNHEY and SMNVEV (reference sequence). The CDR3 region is CASSFSGGPKWGAFF. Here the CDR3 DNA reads TGTGCCAGCAGTTTCAGTGGAGGTCCCAAGTGGGGGGCTTTCTTT.

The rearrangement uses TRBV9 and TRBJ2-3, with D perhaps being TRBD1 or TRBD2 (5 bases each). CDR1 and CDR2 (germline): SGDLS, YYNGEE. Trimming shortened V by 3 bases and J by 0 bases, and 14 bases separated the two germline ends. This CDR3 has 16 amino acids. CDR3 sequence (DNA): TGTGCCAGCAGCGAAAGGGACCAACGCAGCACAGATACGCAGTATTTT. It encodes CASSERDQRSTDTQYF.

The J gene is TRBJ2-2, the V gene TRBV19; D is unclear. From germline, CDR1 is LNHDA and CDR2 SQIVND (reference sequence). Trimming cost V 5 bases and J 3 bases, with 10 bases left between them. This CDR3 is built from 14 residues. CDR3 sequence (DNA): TGTGCCAGTAGTCTTGGGCCTTACACCGGGGAGCTGTTTTTT. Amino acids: CASSLGPYTGELFF.

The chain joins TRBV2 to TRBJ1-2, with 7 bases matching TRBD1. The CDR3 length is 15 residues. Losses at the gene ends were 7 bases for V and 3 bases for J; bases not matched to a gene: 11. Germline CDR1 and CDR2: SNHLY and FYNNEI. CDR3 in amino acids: CASTPGRQGYYGYTF. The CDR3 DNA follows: TGTGCCAGCACACCGGGGCGACAGGGCTACTATGGCTACACCTTC.

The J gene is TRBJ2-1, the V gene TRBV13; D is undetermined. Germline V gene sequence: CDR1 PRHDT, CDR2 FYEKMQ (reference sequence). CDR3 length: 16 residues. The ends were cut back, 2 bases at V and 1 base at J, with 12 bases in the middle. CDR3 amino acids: CASSLLGAKSYNEQFF. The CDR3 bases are TGTGCCAGCAGCTTACTCGGAGCCAAGTCCTACAATGAGCAGTTCTTC. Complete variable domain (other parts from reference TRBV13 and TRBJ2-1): AAGVIQSPRHLIKEKRETATLKCYPIPRHDTVYWYQQGPGQDPQFLISFYEKMQSDKGSIPDRFSAQQFSDYHSELNMSSLELGDSALYFCASSLLGAKSYNEQFFGPGTRLTVL.

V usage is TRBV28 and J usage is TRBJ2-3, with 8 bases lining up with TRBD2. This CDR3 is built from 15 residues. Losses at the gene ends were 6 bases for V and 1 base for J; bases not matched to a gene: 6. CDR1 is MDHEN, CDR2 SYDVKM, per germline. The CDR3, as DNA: TGTGCCAGCAGCAGCGGGGGCAGGGGCACAGATACGCAGTATTTT. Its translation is CASSSGGRGTDTQYF. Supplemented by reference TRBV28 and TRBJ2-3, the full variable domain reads DVKVTQSSRYLVKRTGEKVFLECVQDMDHENMFWYRQDPGLGLRLIYFSYDVKMKEKGDIPEGYSVSREKKERFSLILESASTNQTSMYLCASSSGGRGTDTQYFGPGTRLTVL.

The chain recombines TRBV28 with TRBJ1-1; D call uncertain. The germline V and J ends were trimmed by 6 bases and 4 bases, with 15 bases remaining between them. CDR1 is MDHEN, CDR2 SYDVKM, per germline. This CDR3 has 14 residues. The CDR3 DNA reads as TGTGCCAGCAGCCGCGTGGCGACCGCCACTGAAGCTTTCTTT. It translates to CASSRVATATEAFF.

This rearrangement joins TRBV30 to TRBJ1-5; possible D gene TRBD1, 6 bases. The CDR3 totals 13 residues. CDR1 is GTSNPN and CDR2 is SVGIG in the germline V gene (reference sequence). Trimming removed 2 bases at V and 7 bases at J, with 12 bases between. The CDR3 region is CAWSRGGGQPQHF. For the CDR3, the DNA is TGTGCCTGGAGTCGTGGGGGGGGCCAGCCCCAGCATTTT.

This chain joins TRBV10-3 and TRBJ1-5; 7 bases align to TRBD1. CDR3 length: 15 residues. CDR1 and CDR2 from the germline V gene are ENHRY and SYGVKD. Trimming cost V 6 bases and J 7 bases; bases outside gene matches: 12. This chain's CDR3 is CAISAGTEGLQPQHF. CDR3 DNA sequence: TGTGCCATCAGCGCCGGGACAGAAGGACTACAGCCCCAGCATTTT.

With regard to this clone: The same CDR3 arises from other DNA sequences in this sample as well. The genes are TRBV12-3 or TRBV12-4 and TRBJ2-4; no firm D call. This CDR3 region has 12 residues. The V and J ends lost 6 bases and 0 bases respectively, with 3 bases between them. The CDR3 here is CASRLAKNIQYF. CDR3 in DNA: TGTGCCAGCAGGCTAGCCAAAAACATTCAGTACTTC.

As DNA, the CDR3 is TGTGCCAGCACCCTGGGACAAAATGGCTACCTCCCGTTCGAGACCCAGTACTTC. Its translation is CASTLGQNGYLPFETQYF. The chain employs TRBV2 and TRBJ2-5; D is possibly TRBD1 (6 bases). The CDR3 consists of 18 residues. The V and J ends lost 7 bases and 5 bases respectively, with 29 bases between them. The germline gives CDR1 SNHLY, CDR2 FYNNEI.

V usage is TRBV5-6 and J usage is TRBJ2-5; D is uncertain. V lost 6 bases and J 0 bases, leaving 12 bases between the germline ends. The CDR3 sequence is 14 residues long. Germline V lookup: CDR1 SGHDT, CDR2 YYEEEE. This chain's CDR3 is CASNLDGYQETQYF. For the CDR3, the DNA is TGTGCCAGCAACCTGGACGGGTACCAAGAGACCCAGTACTTC.

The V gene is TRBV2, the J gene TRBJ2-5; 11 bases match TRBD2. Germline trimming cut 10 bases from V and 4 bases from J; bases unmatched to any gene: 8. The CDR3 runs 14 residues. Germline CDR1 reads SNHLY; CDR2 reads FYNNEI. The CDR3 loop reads CATRRTSGLETQYF. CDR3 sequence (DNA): TGTGCCACCAGAAGGACTAGCGGGTTAGAGACCCAGTACTTC. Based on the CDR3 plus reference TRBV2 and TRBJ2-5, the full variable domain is EPEVTQTPSHQVTQMGQEVILRCVPISNHLYFYWYRQILGQKVEFLVSFYNNEISEKSEIFDDQFSVERPDGSNFTLKIRSTKLEDSAMYFCATRRTSGLETQYFGPGTRLLVL.

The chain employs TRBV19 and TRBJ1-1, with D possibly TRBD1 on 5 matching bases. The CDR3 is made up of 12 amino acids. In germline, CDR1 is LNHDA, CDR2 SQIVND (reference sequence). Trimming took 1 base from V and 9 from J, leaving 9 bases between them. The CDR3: CASSIGGAKAFF. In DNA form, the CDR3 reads TGTGCCAGTAGTATAGGAGGGGCGAAAGCTTTCTTT.

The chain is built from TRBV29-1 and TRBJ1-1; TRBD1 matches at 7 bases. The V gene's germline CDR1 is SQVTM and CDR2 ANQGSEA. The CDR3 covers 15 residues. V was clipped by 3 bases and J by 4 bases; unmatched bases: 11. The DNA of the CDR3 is TGCAGCGTTGATTATTCGGGGGCAGGGGGCACTGAAGCTTTCTTT. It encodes CSVDYSGAGGTEAFF.

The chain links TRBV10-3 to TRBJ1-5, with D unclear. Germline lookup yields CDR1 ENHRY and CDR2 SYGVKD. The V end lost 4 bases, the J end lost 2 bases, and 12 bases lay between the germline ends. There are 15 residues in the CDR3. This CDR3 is CAISGQEEGNQPQHF. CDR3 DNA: TGTGCCATCAGTGGTCAGGAGGAGGGCAATCAGCCCCAGCATTTT.

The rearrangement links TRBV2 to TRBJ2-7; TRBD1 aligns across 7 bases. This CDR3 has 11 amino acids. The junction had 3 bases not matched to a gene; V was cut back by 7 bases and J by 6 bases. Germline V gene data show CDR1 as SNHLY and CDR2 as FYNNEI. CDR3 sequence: CASMTGREQYF. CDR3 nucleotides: TGTGCCAGCATGACAGGGCGCGAGCAGTACTTC.

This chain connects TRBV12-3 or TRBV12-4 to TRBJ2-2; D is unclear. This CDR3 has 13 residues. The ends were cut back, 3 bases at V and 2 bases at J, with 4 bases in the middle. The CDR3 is CASSFYNTGELFF. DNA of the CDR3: TGTGCCAGCAGTTTTTATAACACCGGGGAGCTGTTTTTT.